This TCR beta chain appears in the sequencing data of a study of CD8 T cells in ankylosing spondylitis. V was clipped by 2 bases and J by 4 bases; unmatched bases: 3. This CDR3 has 14 amino acids. Per germline, CDR1 SGHRS and CDR2 YFSETQ. TCR beta libraries were made by quantitative 5'-RACE with molecular barcodes. TCRdb recomputed calls from the 5' RACE reads with MiXCR, one row per CDR3 protein. Of under 130,000 distinct CDR3 sequences listed, more than 20% are singletons. Sequencing was carried out using synovial fluid, either unsorted or a sorted T cell fraction (not recorded which). The chain joins TRBV5-1 to TRBJ1-2; 9 bases fit TRBD1. The origin of this receptor is a male donor with ankylosing spondylitis. This CDR3 reads CASSLNRGPYGYTF. CDR3 coding DNA: TGCGCCAGCAGCTTAAACAGGGGGCCCTATGGCTACACCTTC.